This T cell receptor (beta chain) emerged from a study of cytomegalovirus exposure and HLA in healthy donors. Regarding the study as a whole: Researchers counted around 180 TCR beta chains as cytomegalovirus-associated.

This PCR relied on a set of 60 Vbeta primers and 13 Jbeta primers. The table came from immunoSEQ multiplex PCR; TCRdb's copy has only in-frame clones and leaves some out. The top ten clones hold approximately 5.1% of a sample with about 89,000 clones, around a tenth of them seen once. V dropped 3 bases and J dropped 3 bases, with 15 bases sitting between them. This CDR3 region has 17 residues. Germline-derived CDR1 and CDR2 are MGHDK and SYGVNS. To note about this clone: Its antigen is as yet unknown.

This sequence joins TRBV25-1 and TRBJ2-6; TRBD1 might be the D (6 bases). The sequencing sample was made of PBMCs. This clonotype originated in a man aged 45-65 years in good health and CMV-seropositive. The DNA of the CDR3 is TGTGCCAGCAGTGATCGGACAGTCCTATATGGGGCCAACGTCCTGACTTTC. Its translation: CASSDRTVLYGANVLTF.